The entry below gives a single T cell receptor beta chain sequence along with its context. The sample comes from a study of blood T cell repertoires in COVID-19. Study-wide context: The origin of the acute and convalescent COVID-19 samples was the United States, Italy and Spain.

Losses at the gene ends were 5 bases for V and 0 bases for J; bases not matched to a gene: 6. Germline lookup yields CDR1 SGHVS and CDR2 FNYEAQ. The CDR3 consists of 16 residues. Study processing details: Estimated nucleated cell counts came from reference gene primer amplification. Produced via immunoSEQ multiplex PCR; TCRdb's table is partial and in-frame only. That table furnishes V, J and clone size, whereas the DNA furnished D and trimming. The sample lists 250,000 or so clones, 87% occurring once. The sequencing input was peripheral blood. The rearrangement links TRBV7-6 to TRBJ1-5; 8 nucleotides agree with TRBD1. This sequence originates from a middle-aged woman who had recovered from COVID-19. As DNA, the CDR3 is TGTGCCAGCAGCCCAGGGACAGGAACTAGCAATCAGCCCCAGCATTTT. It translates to CASSPGTGTSNQPQHF.